This T cell receptor beta chain was identified during a study of T-cell memory formation after mild COVID-19. As for the study in general: The TCR clusters were mostly specific to one donor. Study-level results: Clones contracting across day 15 to 85 had a balanced CD4/CD8 profile; later expanding clones leaned CD4+.

Employing constant-segment primers, 5'RACE generated TCR alpha and TCR beta cDNA libraries bearing sample barcodes and UMIs. TCRdb re-analysed the 5' RACE reads in MiXCR, keeping a single row per CDR3 protein. In the table there are under 600,000 distinct CDR3 sequences, less than 25% of which are singletons. V shed 6 bases, J shed 9 bases, and the junction held 8 bases outside the gene matches. Germline V lookup: CDR1 MNHNY, CDR2 SVGAGI (reference sequence). The CDR3 length is 13 residues. This clonotype was seen only a few times. Its antigen remains unknown. This clonotype was obtained from an adult woman who had mild COVID-19 (a few samples of this study predate the infection). Cell type and time point are not known. The sequenced sample was PBMCs or a T cell subset sorted from them (not recorded which). V usage is TRBV6-6 and J usage is TRBJ2-1, with 7 bases lining up with TRBD1. In nucleotides, the CDR3 is TGTGCCAGCAGCAAGGGGGCGCCCCCTGAGCAGTTCTTC. It translates to CASSKGAPPEQFF.